Described below is a single TCR beta chain sequence and its context. This record comes from a study of blood T cells in healthy people across ages. This CDR3 region has 13 residues. CDR1 and CDR2 from the germline V gene are SGHAT and FQDESV (reference sequence). The V end lost 8 bases, the J end lost 2 bases, and 11 bases lay between the germline ends. A J-beta primer mix and a sample-barcoded 5' primer were used in a second PCR of about 7 to 12 cycles. Using its own MiXCR run on the 5' RACE reads, TCRdb lists one record per CDR3 protein. This repertoire shows about 1.4 million distinct CDR3 sequences, 59% found once; its top ten account for approximately 7%.

The chain employs TRBV11-1 and TRBJ2-3, with no clear D. Sequenced sample: blood. This clonotype was sampled from a man younger than 35 in good health. The CDR3 here is CASGVVPTDTQYF. The CDR3 DNA sequence: TGTGCCAGCGGGGTGGTACCCACAGATACGCAGTATTTT.